The clone carrying this T cell receptor (beta chain) came up many times. TCRdb re-called the 5' RACE reads through MiXCR, storing one row per CDR3 protein. Of fewer than 250,000 distinct CDR3 sequences in the sample, roughly 9.4% were seen once. This sample was included in a study of identical twins. The germline gives CDR1 SGHRS, CDR2 YFSETQ. Germline trimming cut 2 bases from V and 7 bases from J; bases unmatched to any gene: 6. The CDR3 consists of 14 residues. The origin of this receptor is a woman younger than 35 in good health. Input material: memory (CD45RO+) T cells sorted from blood. The J gene is TRBJ2-1, the V gene TRBV5-1; 7 bases agree with TRBD2. The CDR3 here is CASSLSPGGNEQFF. CDR3 coding DNA: TGCGCCAGCAGCTTATCTCCGGGGGGTAATGAGCAGTTCTTC.